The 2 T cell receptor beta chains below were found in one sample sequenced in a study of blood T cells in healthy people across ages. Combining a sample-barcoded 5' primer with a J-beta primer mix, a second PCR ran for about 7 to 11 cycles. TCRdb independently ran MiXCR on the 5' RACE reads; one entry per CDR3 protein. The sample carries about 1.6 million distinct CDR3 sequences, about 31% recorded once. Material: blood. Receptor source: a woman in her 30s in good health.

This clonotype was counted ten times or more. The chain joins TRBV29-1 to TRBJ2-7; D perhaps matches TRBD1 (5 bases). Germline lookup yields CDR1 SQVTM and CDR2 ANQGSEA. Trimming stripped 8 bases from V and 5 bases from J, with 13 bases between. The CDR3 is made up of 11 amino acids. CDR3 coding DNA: TGCAGCTTCACAGGTTTAAACGAGCAGTACTTC. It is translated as CSFTGLNEQYF.

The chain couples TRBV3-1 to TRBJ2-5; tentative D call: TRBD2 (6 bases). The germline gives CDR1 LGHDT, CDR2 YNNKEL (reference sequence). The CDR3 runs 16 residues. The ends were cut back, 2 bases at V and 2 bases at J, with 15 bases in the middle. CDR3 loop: CASSQFGLSPQETQYF. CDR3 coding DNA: TGTGCCAGCAGCCAATTCGGACTATCACCTCAAGAGACCCAGTACTTC.